These 24 T cell receptor beta chains were all obtained from the same sample, sequenced in a study of blood T cell repertoires in COVID-19. Data came from immunoSEQ multiplex PCR; TCRdb stores just in-frame clones and leaves some out. The profile shows about 94,000 clones, 80% of them singletons. The specimen was peripheral blood. The receptors here all came from a human donor in a cohort sampled during active COVID-19.

Of note for this clone: Germline and junction disagree at one end, which may indicate a read error. J is TRBJ2-7 and V is TRBV6-6; D is possibly TRBD2 (6 bases). The CDR3 is 9 amino acids. Per germline, CDR1 MNHNY and CDR2 SVGAGI (reference sequence). The CDR3 region has the DNA TGTGCCACCAGTGATTTGGGGGGCTTC. This gives the protein CATSDLGGF.

The chain is built from TRBV5-4 and TRBJ2-7; 11 nucleotides agree with TRBD1. V gave up 4 bases and J gave up 5 bases; unmatched junction bases: 2. The CDR3 is 13 amino acids. Germline V gene data show CDR1 as SGHNT and CDR2 as YYREEE (reference sequence). The CDR3 DNA reads TGTGCCAGCAGCGGACAGGGGGCCGACGAGCAGTACTTC. Protein sequence: CASSGQGADEQYF.

The chain recombines TRBV19 with TRBJ1-3; D gene uncertain. The V end was cut by 3 bases, the J end by 3 bases, with 9 bases between. Germline CDR1 LNHDA, CDR2 SQIVND (reference sequence). There are 14 residues in the CDR3. CDR3 DNA sequence: TGTGCCAGTAGTATTGGCCGAATTGGAAACACCATATATTTT. Translated, it gives CASSIGRIGNTIYF.

The chain couples TRBV18 to TRBJ1-1, with TRBD1 matching 12 bases. With 3 bases clipped from V and 1 base from J, the junction kept 3 bases outside the gene matches. This CDR3 contains 16 residues. Germline-derived CDR1 and CDR2 are KGHSH and LQKENI. The CDR3 spells CASSPGTGGKNTEAFF. The DNA for the CDR3 is TGTGCCAGCTCACCCGGGACAGGGGGCAAGAACACTGAAGCTTTCTTT.

The rearrangement joins TRBV5-1 to TRBJ2-7; 7 nucleotides match TRBD2. V trimming: 1 base; J trimming: 7 bases; junction bases outside the gene matches: 5. CDR1 is SGHRS and CDR2 is YFSETQ in the germline V gene. The CDR3 spans 13 residues. CDR3 sequence reads: CASSLLAAGEQYF. In DNA, the CDR3 is TGCGCCAGCAGCTTGCTAGCGGCGGGGGAGCAGTACTTC.

The chain carries TRBV27 and TRBJ2-7, with D possibly matching TRBD1 (6 bases). CDR1 and CDR2 from the germline V gene are MNHEY and SMNVEV (reference sequence). The CDR3 length is 12 residues. Trimming took off 7 bases at V and 9 bases at J, with 16 bases between the two ends. DNA for the CDR3: TGTGCCAGCATGTCACAGGGCTACAGGCAGTACTTC. Protein product: CASMSQGYRQYF.

The rearrangement links TRBV6-6 to TRBJ1-5; D uncertain. The CDR3 consists of 14 residues. V was cut by 6 bases and J by 7 bases, with 16 bases left in between. Germline V gene lookup returns CDR1 MNHNY and CDR2 SVGAGI (reference sequence). The CDR3 sequence: CASRTASDRQPQHF. CDR3 nucleotide sequence: TGTGCCAGCAGAACAGCCTCTGACCGCCAGCCCCAGCATTTT.

This clone was counted once. This sequence joins TRBV19 and TRBJ2-1; the match to TRBD2 covers 8 bases. Germline trimming cut 8 bases from V and 4 bases from J; bases unmatched to any gene: 13. From germline, CDR1 is LNHDA and CDR2 SQIVND (reference sequence). This CDR3 has 16 amino acids. CDR3 protein: CASRTAGGLVYNEQFF. In DNA form, the CDR3 reads TGTGCCAGTCGCACTGCGGGGGGTTTGGTTTACAATGAGCAGTTCTTC.

This chain links TRBV7-2 with TRBJ2-4; TRBD2 matches 7 bases. Germline loops: CDR1 SGHTA, CDR2 FQGNSA. This CDR3 is built from 15 residues. V shed 1 base and J 6 bases; nucleotides not matched to a gene: 6. The CDR3 reads CASSLERAGVNIQYF. The CDR3 DNA reads TGTGCCAGCAGCTTAGAGCGGGCGGGGGTAAACATTCAGTACTTC.

The chain recombines TRBV28 with TRBJ1-2; possible D gene TRBD1, 6 bases. This CDR3 comprises 13 residues. Trimming left V 8 bases short and J 3 bases short, with 13 bases between. CDR1 MDHEN and CDR2 SYDVKM come from the germline V gene. CDR3: CASSPQGYYGYTF. For the CDR3, the DNA is TGTGCCAGCTCCCCTCAGGGGTACTATGGCTACACCTTC.

This clone has more than one count but fewer than ten. This chain joins TRBV27 and TRBJ1-2; D possibly corresponds to TRBD1 (5 bases). The CDR3 length is 15 residues. Germline CDR1 and CDR2: MNHEY and SMNVEV (reference sequence). The CDR3 spells CCRQLGSCMGYGYTF. The DNA of the CDR3 is TGTTGCCGACAGCTCGGATCGTGTATGGGCTATGGCTACACCTTC.

The chain employs TRBV18 and TRBJ2-7; D is possibly TRBD2 (6 bases). V was cut by 1 base and J by 5 bases, with 12 bases left in between. This CDR3 spans 14 amino acids. Germline V gene lookup returns CDR1 KGHSH and CDR2 LQKENI. The CDR3 protein is CASSPQEGINEQYF. Written as DNA, the CDR3 is TGTGCCAGCTCACCACAGGAGGGGATCAACGAGCAGTACTTC.

The chain joins TRBV19 to TRBJ2-6; no clear D gene. The CDR3 spans 15 residues. Germline CDR1 reads LNHDA; CDR2 reads SQIVND (reference sequence). Trimming took 3 bases from V and 0 from J, leaving 6 bases between them. DNA for the CDR3: TGTGCCAGTAGTATCGTCTCCTCTGGGGCCAACGTCCTGACTTTC. It translates to CASSIVSSGANVLTF.

The chain combines TRBV2 with TRBJ2-5, with TRBD1 as a possible D gene (7 bases). The germline gives CDR1 SNHLY, CDR2 FYNNEI. CDR3 length: 14 residues. V dropped 2 bases and J dropped 5 bases, with 12 bases sitting between them. The CDR3 reads CASSEQGGRETQYF. Written as DNA, the CDR3 is TGTGCCAGCAGTGAACAGGGGGGAAGGGAGACCCAGTACTTC.

The chain has TRBV19 and TRBJ2-7, with 9 bases aligning to TRBD1. The length of the CDR3 is 14 residues. Germline V gives CDR1 LNHDA, CDR2 SQIVND (reference sequence). J lost 4 bases, V lost 7 bases, and 8 bases had no gene match. CDR3 sequence (DNA): TGTGCCAGTAATCCGGGACAGGGTAATTACGAGCAGTACTTC. It codes for CASNPGQGNYEQYF.

J is TRBJ2-1 and V is TRBV5-1; TRBD2 agrees at 9 bases. Germline assignment: CDR1 SGHRS and CDR2 YFSETQ. This CDR3 spans 15 amino acids. Losses at the gene ends were 4 bases for V and 0 bases for J; bases not matched to a gene: 2. The CDR3 spells CASSLAGISYNEQFF. DNA for the CDR3: TGCGCCAGCAGCCTAGCGGGAATCTCCTACAATGAGCAGTTCTTC.

The CDR3 nucleotides read TGCGCCACCCAAGCCCCCGAGACCTACGAGCAGTACTTC. Its translation is CATQAPETYEQYF. The chain employs TRBV10-1 and TRBJ2-7; D ambiguous. V was shortened by 10 bases and J by 2 bases, with 15 bases between the two germline ends. CDR1 and CDR2 (germline): WNHNN, SYGVQD (reference sequence). CDR3 length equals 13 residues.

This chain uses TRBV5-1 with TRBJ2-5; 9 positions agree with TRBD1. The CDR3 has 14 amino acids. In germline, CDR1 is SGHRS, CDR2 YFSETQ. With V trimmed by 4 bases and J by 5 bases, 6 bases remained unmatched. Written as DNA, the CDR3 is TGCGCCAGCAGCGTACAGGGGGCGGATGAGACCCAGTACTTC. It translates to CASSVQGADETQYF.

This clone was detected a few times. The J gene is TRBJ2-7, the V gene TRBV7-6; 8 nucleotides match TRBD1. The CDR3 consists of 15 residues. With 2 bases clipped from V and 6 bases from J, the junction kept 9 bases outside the gene matches. Germline V gene data show CDR1 as SGHVS and CDR2 as FNYEAQ. CDR3 residues: CASSLRTGPTSEQYF. The CDR3 DNA is TGTGCCAGCAGCTTAAGGACAGGGCCCACTTCCGAGCAGTACTTC.

This clone was counted a few times. This chain uses TRBV9 with TRBJ2-7; possibly TRBD2 for D (5 bases). Trimming removed 4 bases at V and 0 bases at J, with 8 bases between. CDR1 is SGDLS, CDR2 YYNGEE, per germline. CDR3 length: 13 amino acids. Here the CDR3 DNA reads TGTGCCAGCAGCAGCGGTACCTCCTACGAGCAGTACTTC. Its protein is CASSSGTSYEQYF.

CDR3 coding DNA: TGTGCCAGCTCACGACAGGACTCCTACGAGCAGTACTTC. It specifies CASSRQDSYEQYF. V and J are TRBV2 and TRBJ2-7, with D perhaps TRBD1 (6 bases). The CDR3 loop spans 13 amino acids. Trimming stripped 8 bases from V and 0 bases from J, with 11 bases between. Germline lookup yields CDR1 SNHLY and CDR2 FYNNEI.

This chain links TRBV10-2 with TRBJ2-7; 13 nucleotides match TRBD2. The germline gives CDR1 WSHSY, CDR2 SAAADI. V dropped 7 bases and J dropped 0; count of bases not matched to a gene: 12. The CDR3 is made up of 18 amino acids. Here the CDR3 DNA reads TGCGCCAGCACCATTCCCTTAGGACTAGCGGGAGCCTCCTACGAGCAGTACTTC. Its protein product is CASTIPLGLAGASYEQYF.

The chain is built from TRBV19 and TRBJ2-2; TRBD1 is a possible D gene (5 bases). The germline gives CDR1 LNHDA, CDR2 SQIVND (reference sequence). The CDR3 totals 15 residues. Trimming took 2 bases from V and 1 from J, leaving 8 bases between them. The CDR3 region has the DNA TGTGCCAGTAGTATACAGACAGTGAACACCGGGGAGCTGTTTTTT. It translates to CASSIQTVNTGELFF.

The V and J genes are TRBV6-5 and TRBJ1-2; a possible D gene is TRBD1 (6 bases). This CDR3 comprises 15 residues. Trimming took off 7 bases at V and 9 bases at J, with 24 bases between the two ends. Germline V gives CDR1 MNHEY, CDR2 SVGAGI. Here the CDR3 reads CASTPGEGGSNSYTF. DNA for the CDR3: TGTGCCAGCACCCCCGGCGAAGGGGGTAGTAATAGCTACACCTTC.